The 10 T cell receptor beta chains reported below all come from one sample, sequenced in a study of chemoradiotherapy in HPV16-positive cancers. Measured with immunoSEQ multiplex PCR; TCRdb has only the in-frame clones, and not every one. Counted here are tens of thousands of clones, roughly 92% occurring once; the ten biggest clones make up about a sixth. The starting material was blood, obtained from a patient who underwent chemoradiotherapy. These receptors were taken from a human donor with HPV-associated anogenital cancer.

V and J are TRBV2 and TRBJ2-7; D possibly corresponds to TRBD1 (5 bases). V was trimmed by 4 bases and J by 4 bases, leaving 11 bases between them. Germline V lookup: CDR1 SNHLY, CDR2 FYNNEI. There are 13 residues in the CDR3. The CDR3 sequence: CASSVLDKYEQYF. The DNA of the CDR3 is TGTGCCAGCAGTGTCCTGGACAAGTACGAGCAGTACTTC.

This clone was counted a single time. The CDR3, as DNA: TGTGCCAGCTCACCACCTACGGGTGTGGACACCGGGGAGCTGTTTTTT. This translates into CASSPPTGVDTGELFF. The chain uses TRBV18 and TRBJ2-2, with no clear D. Trimming shortened V by 0 bases and J by 3 bases, and 11 bases separated the two germline ends. The CDR3 covers 16 residues. Per the germline V gene, CDR1 is KGHSH and CDR2 is LQKENI.

This chain uses TRBV4-3 with TRBJ2-2; no firm D call. This CDR3 is 13 amino acids long. In germline, CDR1 is LGHNA, CDR2 YSLEER. Trimming took off 0 bases at V and 6 bases at J, with 5 bases between the two ends. The CDR3 nucleotides are TGCGCCAGCAGCCAAGAGTTACCCGGGGAGCTGTTTTTT. Translated: CASSQELPGELFF.

The V and J genes are TRBV27 and TRBJ1-1, with TRBD1 as a possible D gene (6 bases). Trimming left V 5 bases short and J 1 base short, with 11 bases between. This CDR3 spans 14 amino acids. CDR1 is MNHEY, CDR2 SMNVEV, per germline (reference sequence). The CDR3 sequence is CASSPRGQNTEAFF. In DNA, the CDR3 is TGTGCCAGCAGTCCGCGGGGACAGAACACTGAAGCTTTCTTT.

The chain employs TRBV7-2 and TRBJ1-2, with 10 bases aligning to TRBD1. Germline CDR1 is SGHTA and CDR2 is FQGNSA. V trimming: 2 bases; J trimming: 4 bases; junction bases outside the gene matches: 7. CDR3 length: 16 residues. The CDR3 region is CASSLWGQGMVYGYTF. The CDR3 DNA is TGTGCCAGCAGCTTATGGGGACAGGGGATGGTCTATGGCTACACCTTC.

The chain links TRBV5-1 to TRBJ2-3; D ambiguous. Trimming cost V 0 bases and J 0 bases, with 8 bases left between them. Germline values: CDR1 SGHRS, CDR2 YFSETQ. The CDR3 is 15 residues long. The CDR3 DNA reads as TGCGCCAGCAGCTTGGTGCGGTCTAGCACAGATACGCAGTATTTT. Protein: CASSLVRSSTDTQYF.

This chain connects TRBV6-5 to TRBJ1-4; the D is unclear. The V end was cut by 6 bases, the J end by 3 bases, with 11 bases between. This CDR3 region has 14 residues. Germline V lookup: CDR1 MNHEY, CDR2 SVGAGI. The CDR3 DNA reads as TGTGCCAGCAGCCGCTCAGGATCTAATGAAAAACTGTTTTTT. Its protein product is CASSRSGSNEKLFF.

The rearrangement links TRBV10-3 to TRBJ2-1; 9 bases are a match to TRBD2. V was pared by 4 bases and J by 8 bases, with 12 bases of the junction left unmatched. CDR1 and CDR2 from the germline V gene are ENHRY and SYGVKD. The CDR3 runs 16 residues. CDR3 DNA sequence: TGTGCCATCAGTGGTAATAGCGGGAGCCTTTTCGATGAGCAGTTCTTC. Protein: CAISGNSGSLFDEQFF.

This sequence joins TRBV15 and TRBJ2-7; maybe TRBD2 (6 bases). The CDR3 has 16 residues. Germline V gives CDR1 LNHNV, CDR2 YYDKDF (reference sequence). Trimming shortened V by 2 bases and J by 0 bases, and 14 bases separated the two germline ends. CDR3 coding DNA: TGTGCCACCAGCAGACTAAGAACCGGGAGCTCCTACGAGCAGTACTTC. Its translation: CATSRLRTGSSYEQYF.

V usage is TRBV7-2 and J usage is TRBJ2-3; D gene uncertain. Germline assignment: CDR1 SGHTA and CDR2 FQGNSA. V dropped 0 bases and J dropped 5 bases, with 18 bases sitting between them. The CDR3 totals 17 residues. The CDR3 coding sequence is TGTGCCAGCAGCTTAGCGGCGGCTAGACTGGTAGTAGATACGCAGTATTTT. Protein product: CASSLAAARLVVDTQYF. Filled out from reference TRBV7-2 and TRBJ2-3, the complete variable domain reads GAGVSQSPSNKVTEKGKDVELRCDPISGHTALYWYRQSLGQGLEFLIYFQGNSAPDKSGLPSDRFSAERTGGSVSTLTIQRTQQEDSAVYLCASSLAAARLVVDTQYFGPGTRLTVL.